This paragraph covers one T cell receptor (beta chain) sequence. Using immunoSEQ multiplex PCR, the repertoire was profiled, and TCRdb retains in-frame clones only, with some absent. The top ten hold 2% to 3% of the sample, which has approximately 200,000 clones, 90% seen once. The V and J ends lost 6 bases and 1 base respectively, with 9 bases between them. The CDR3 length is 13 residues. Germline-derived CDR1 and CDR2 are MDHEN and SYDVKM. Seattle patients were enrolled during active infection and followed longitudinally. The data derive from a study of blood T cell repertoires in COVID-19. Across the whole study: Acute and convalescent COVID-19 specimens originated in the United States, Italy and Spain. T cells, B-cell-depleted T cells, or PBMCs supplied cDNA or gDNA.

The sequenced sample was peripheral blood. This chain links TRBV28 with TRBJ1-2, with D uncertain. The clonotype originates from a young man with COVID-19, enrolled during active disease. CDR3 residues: CASRLQSNYGYTF. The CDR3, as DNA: TGTGCCAGCAGGCTACAGAGTAACTATGGCTACACCTTC.